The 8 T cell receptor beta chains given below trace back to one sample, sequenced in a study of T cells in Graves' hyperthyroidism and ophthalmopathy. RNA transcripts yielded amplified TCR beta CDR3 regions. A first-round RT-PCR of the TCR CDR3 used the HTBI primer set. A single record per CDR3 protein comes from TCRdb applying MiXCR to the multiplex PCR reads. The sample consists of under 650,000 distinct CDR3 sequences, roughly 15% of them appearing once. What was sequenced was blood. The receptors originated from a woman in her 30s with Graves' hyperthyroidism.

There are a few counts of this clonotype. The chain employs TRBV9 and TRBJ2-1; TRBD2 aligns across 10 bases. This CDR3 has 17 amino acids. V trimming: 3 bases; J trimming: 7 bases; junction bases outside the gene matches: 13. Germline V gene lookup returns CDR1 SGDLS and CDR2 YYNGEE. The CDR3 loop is CASSGPRSSGSWNEQFF. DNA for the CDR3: TGTGCCAGCAGCGGACCCCGATCTAGCGGGAGTTGGAATGAGCAGTTCTTC.

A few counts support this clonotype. Here the CDR3 DNA reads TGTGCCAGCAGCCCTCCTACTAGCGGGATTGGCACCGGGGAGCTGTTTTTT. As protein: CASSPPTSGIGTGELFF. The rearrangement uses TRBV7-2 and TRBJ2-2, with TRBD2 identical over 10 bases. The germline V gene encodes CDR1 SGHTA and CDR2 FQGNSA. CDR3 length equals 17 residues. V lost 5 bases and J lost 4; bases outside the gene matches: 10.

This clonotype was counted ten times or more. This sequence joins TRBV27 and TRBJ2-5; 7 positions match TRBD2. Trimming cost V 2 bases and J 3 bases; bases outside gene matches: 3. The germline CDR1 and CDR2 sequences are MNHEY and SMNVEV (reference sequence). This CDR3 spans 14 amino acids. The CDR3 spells CASSLAGAEETQYF. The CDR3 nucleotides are TGTGCCAGCAGTTTAGCGGGAGCGGAAGAGACCCAGTACTTC.

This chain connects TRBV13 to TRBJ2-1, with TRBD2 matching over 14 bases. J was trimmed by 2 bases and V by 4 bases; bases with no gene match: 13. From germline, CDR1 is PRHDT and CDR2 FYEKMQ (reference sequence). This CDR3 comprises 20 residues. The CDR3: CASSSQTSGGVNRAYNEQFF. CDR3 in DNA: TGTGCCAGCAGCTCACAGACTAGCGGGGGGGTAAATAGGGCCTACAATGAGCAGTTCTTC.

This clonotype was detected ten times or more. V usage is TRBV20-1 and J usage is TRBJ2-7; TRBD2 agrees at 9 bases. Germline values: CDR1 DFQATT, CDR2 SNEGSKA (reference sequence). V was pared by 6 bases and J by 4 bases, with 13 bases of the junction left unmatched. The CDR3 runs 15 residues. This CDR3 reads CSAEPDSGSGYEQYF. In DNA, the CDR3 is TGCAGTGCGGAACCCGATAGCGGGAGCGGGTACGAGCAGTACTTC.

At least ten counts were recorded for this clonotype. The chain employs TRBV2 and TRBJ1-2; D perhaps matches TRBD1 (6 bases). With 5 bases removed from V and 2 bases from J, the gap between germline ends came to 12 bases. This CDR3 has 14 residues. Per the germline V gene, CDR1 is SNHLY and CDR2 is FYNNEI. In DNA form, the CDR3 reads TGTGCCAGCAGTCCGCGACAGGCCAACTATGGCTACACCTTC. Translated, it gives CASSPRQANYGYTF.

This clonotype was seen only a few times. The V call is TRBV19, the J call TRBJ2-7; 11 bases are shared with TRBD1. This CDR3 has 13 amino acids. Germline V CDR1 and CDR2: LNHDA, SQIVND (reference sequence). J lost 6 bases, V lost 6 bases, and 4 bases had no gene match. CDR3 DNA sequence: TGTGCCAGTAGAAGGACAGGGGGCTTCGAGCAGTACTTC. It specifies CASRRTGGFEQYF.

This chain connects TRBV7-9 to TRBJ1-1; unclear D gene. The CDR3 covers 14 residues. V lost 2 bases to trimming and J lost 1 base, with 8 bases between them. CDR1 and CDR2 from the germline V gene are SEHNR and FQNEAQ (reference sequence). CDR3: CASSLRTTNTEAFF. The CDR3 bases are TGTGCCAGCAGCTTAAGGACGACGAACACTGAAGCTTTCTTT.